This TCR beta chain is drawn from a study of OX40 agonist ivuxolimab in advanced cancers. The overall study: Those enrolled were roughly 85% male, with a mean age of 60 years and ages from roughly 20 to 85. Study-level points and caveats: There were, on average, more expanded clones in CD8+ T cells than in CD4+. At 0.1-3.0 mg/kg, partial responders had clonal expansion among the lowest observed.

CDR1 and CDR2 (germline): SGDLS, YYNGEE. The length of the CDR3 is 11 residues. Trimming removed 8 bases from V and 9 bases from J, with 14 bases in between. Only in-frame clones appear in the TCRdb table, and some are missing; sequencing was by immunoSEQ multiplex PCR. The top ten hold about 26% of the sample, which has about 32,000 clones, roughly nine tenths seen once. In the case of this clone: Its antigen is unidentified.

This TCR was recovered from an adult with an advanced solid tumor such as melanoma, head and neck, liver or kidney cancer. V and J are TRBV9 and TRBJ1-1; a weak D match, TRBD1 (5 bases). The material was CD4+ or CD8+ T cells sorted from blood, obtained in a trial of the OX40 agonist ivuxolimab. CDR3 DNA sequence: TGTGCCAGTAGTCAGGGTGGCCAAGCTTTCTTT. It codes for CASSQGGQAFF.